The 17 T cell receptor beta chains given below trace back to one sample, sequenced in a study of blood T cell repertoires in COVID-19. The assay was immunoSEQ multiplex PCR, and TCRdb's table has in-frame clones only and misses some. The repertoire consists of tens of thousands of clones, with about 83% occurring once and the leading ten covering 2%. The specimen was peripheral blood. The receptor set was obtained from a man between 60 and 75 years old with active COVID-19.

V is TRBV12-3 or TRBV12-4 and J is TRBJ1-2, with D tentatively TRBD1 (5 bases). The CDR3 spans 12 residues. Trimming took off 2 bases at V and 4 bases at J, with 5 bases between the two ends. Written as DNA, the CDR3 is TGTGCCAGCAGTTTACAGGGCTATGGCTACACCTTC. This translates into CASSLQGYGYTF.

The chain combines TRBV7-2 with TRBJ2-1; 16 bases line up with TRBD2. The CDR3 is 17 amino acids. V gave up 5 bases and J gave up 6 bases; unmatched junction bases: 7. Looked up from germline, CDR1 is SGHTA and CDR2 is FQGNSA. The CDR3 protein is CASSQGLAGGPGNEQFF. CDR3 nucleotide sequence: TGTGCCAGCAGCCAGGGACTAGCGGGGGGGCCGGGCAATGAGCAGTTCTTC.

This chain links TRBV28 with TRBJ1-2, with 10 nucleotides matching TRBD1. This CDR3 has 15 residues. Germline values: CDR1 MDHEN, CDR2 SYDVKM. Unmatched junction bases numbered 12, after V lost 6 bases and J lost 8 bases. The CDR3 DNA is TGTGCCAGCAGGTTACCCGGGACAGGGGCGGTCGGCTACACCTTC. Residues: CASRLPGTGAVGYTF.

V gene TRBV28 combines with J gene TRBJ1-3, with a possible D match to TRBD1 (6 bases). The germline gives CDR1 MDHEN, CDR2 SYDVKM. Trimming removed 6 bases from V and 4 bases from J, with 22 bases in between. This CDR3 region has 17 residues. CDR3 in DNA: TGTGCCAGCAGCCCTGTGGGACATCTAATGGGAGGAAACACCATATATTTT. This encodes CASSPVGHLMGGNTIYF. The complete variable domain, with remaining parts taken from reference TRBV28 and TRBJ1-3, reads DVKVTQSSRYLVKRTGEKVFLECVQDMDHENMFWYRQDPGLGLRLIYFSYDVKMKEKGDIPEGYSVSREKKERFSLILESASTNQTSMYLCASSPVGHLMGGNTIYFGEGSWLTVV.

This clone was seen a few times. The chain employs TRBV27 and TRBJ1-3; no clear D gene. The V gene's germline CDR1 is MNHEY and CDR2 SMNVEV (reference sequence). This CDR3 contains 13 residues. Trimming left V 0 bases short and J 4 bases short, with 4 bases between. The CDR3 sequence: CASSLSQGNTIYF. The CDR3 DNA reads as TGTGCCAGCAGTTTATCACAGGGAAACACCATATATTTT.

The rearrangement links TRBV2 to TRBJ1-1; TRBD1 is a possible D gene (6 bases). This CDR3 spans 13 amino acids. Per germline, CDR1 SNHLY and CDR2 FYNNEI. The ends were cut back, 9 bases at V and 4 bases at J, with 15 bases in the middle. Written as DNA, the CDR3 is TGTGCCAGTGGAAGGGGGAGGGCCACTGAAGCTTTCTTT. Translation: CASGRGRATEAFF.

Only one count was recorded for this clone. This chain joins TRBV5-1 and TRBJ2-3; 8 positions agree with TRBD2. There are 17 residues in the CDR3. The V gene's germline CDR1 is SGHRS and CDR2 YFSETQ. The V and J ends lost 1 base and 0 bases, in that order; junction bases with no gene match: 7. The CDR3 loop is CASSLTAGGPSTDTQYF. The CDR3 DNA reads TGCGCCAGCAGCTTGACGGCGGGGGGACCTAGCACAGATACGCAGTATTTT.

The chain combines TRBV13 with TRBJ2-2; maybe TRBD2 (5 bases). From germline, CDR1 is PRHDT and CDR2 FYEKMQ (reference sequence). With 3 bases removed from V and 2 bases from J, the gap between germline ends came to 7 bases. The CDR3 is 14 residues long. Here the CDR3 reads CASSLPSNTGELFF. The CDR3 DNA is TGTGCCAGCAGCTTGCCTAGCAACACCGGGGAGCTGTTTTTT.

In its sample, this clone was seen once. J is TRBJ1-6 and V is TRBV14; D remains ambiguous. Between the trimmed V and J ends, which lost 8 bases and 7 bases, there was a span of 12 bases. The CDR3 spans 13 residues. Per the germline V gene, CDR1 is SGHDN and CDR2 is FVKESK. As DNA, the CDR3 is TGTGCCAGCTGCGGGGTATTGAATTCACCCCTCCACTTT. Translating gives CASCGVLNSPLHF. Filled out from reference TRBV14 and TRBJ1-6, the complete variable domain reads EAGVTQFPSHSVIEKGQTVTLRCDPISGHDNLYWYRRVMGKEIKFLLHFVKESKQDESGMPNNRFLAERTGGTYSTLKVQPAELEDSGVYFCASCGVLNSPLHFGNGTRLTVT.

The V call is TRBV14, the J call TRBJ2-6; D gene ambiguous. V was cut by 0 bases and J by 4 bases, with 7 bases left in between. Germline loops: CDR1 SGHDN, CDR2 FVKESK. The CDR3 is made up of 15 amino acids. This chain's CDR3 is CASSQDFLGANVLTF. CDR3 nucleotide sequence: TGTGCCAGCAGCCAAGATTTTCTGGGGGCCAACGTCCTGACTTTC.

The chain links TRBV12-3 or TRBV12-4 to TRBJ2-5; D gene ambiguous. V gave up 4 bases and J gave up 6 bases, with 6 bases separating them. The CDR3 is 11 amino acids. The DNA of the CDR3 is TGTGCCAGCAGTTGGGCCAAGACCCAGTACTTC. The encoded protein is CASSWAKTQYF.

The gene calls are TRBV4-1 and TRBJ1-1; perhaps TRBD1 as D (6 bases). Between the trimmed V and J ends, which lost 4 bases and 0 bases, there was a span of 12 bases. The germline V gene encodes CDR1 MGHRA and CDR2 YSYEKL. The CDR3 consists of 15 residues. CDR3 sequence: CASSPYGQLNTEAFF. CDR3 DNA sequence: TGCGCCAGCAGCCCCTACGGACAGCTGAACACTGAAGCTTTCTTT.

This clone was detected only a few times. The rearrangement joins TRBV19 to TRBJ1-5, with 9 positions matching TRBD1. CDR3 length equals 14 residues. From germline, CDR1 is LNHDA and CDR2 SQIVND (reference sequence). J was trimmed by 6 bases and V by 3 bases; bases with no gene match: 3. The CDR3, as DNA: TGTGCCAGTAGTATTTCGGACAGGGGTCAGCCCCAGCATTTT. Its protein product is CASSISDRGQPQHF.

The CDR3 coding sequence is TGTGCCAGCAGCTTGCAGGGGGCGTTTGGGGCCAACGTCCTGACTTTC. It translates to CASSLQGAFGANVLTF. The gene calls are TRBV11-2 and TRBJ2-6; 8 positions match TRBD1. The J segment lost 3 bases and the V segment lost 3 bases, leaving 4 bases of the junction unmatched. The CDR3 is 16 residues long. In germline, CDR1 is SGHAT, CDR2 FQNNGV. The full variable domain, in which reference TRBV11-2 and TRBJ2-6 provide the parts outside the CDR3, is EAGVAQSPRYKIIEKRQSVAFWCNPISGHATLYWYQQILGQGPKLLIQFQNNGVVDDSQLPKDRFSAERLKGVDSTLKIQPAKLEDSAVYLCASSLQGAFGANVLTFGAGSRLTVL.

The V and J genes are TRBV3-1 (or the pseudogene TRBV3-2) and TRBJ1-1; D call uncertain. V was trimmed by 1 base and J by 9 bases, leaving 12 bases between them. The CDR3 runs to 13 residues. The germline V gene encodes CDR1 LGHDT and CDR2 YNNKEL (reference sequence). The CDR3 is CASSQVQRGKAFF. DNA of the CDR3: TGTGCCAGCAGCCAAGTGCAACGAGGAAAAGCTTTCTTT.

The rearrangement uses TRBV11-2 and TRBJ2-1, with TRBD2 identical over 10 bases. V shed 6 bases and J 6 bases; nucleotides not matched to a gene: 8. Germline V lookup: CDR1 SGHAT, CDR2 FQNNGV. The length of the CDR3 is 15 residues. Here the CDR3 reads CASRIAGGSGNEQFF. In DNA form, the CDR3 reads TGTGCCAGCAGAATAGCGGGAGGTTCAGGCAATGAGCAGTTCTTC. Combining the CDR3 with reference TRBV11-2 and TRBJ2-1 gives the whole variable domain EAGVAQSPRYKIIEKRQSVAFWCNPISGHATLYWYQQILGQGPKLLIQFQNNGVVDDSQLPKDRFSAERLKGVDSTLKIQPAKLEDSAVYLCASRIAGGSGNEQFFGPGTRLTVL.

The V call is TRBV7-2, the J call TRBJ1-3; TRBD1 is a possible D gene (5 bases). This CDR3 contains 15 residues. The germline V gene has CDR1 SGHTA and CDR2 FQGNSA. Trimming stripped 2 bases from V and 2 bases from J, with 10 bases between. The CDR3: CASSLQGIAGNTIYF. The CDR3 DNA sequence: TGTGCCAGCAGCTTACAGGGAATAGCTGGAAACACCATATATTTT.